The T cell receptor (beta chain) under discussion was sequenced for a study of shared clonotypes between healthy human individuals. Execution of the assay was at deep level. Produced via immunoSEQ multiplex PCR; TCRdb's table is partial and in-frame only. The data contain some 2,000,000 clones, 90% to 97% of them singletons. Everyone who donated was a Caucasian adult who lived in Nashville, Tennessee. Study-wide points: Owing to a small donor count, the genetic and exposure-history diversity represented was limited.

This clone has only one observation. Antigen: not known. The sequence derives from a man between 18 and 29 years old in good health. Sample: naive CD4+ T cells sorted from blood. Described subset: CD45RA+ positively selected.

As DNA, the CDR3 is TGTGCCAGCAGTGTGGGGACAGTAAACTACGAGCAGTACTTC. It is translated as CASSVGTVNYEQYF. The rearrangement links TRBV2 to TRBJ2-7; 7 bases align to TRBD1. There are 14 residues in the CDR3. The V segment lost 4 bases and the J segment 3 bases; nucleotides outside the gene matches: 6. CDR1 is SNHLY, CDR2 FYNNEI, per germline.